Below, one T cell receptor (beta chain) is given with its context. Its antigen is still unknown. The source of the sample is a study of cytomegalovirus exposure and HLA in healthy donors. Whole-study results and caveats: Accurate HLA-A and HLA-B prediction from TCR beta sequences was reported for most subjects. Most observed TCR sequences were rare, whereas some public TCRs were detected in many donors.

The length of the CDR3 is 15 residues. In germline, CDR1 is SGHNT, CDR2 YYREEE (reference sequence). Trimming cost V 3 bases and J 2 bases; bases outside gene matches: 3. 13 Jbeta primers and 60 Vbeta primers were used for the PCR. Libraries were prepared by immunoSEQ multiplex PCR; TCRdb keeps only in-frame clonotypes and omits some of them. Among more than 150,000 clones listed, over 70% were seen once. This rearrangement joins TRBV5-4 to TRBJ2-1; 9 bases are a match to TRBD1. The clonotype originates from a woman in her fifties or sixties in good health and CMV-seropositive. The sample taken for sequencing was PBMCs. CDR3 nucleotides: TGTGCCAGCAGCTGGACAGGGGTGACCTACAATGAGCAGTTCTTC. Translating gives CASSWTGVTYNEQFF.